This T cell receptor (beta chain) comes out of a study of blood T cells in healthy people across ages (dated by TCRdb to about 2015). About the full investigation: In model experiments, template switching captured roughly one uniquely barcoded TCR beta cDNA molecule for every two T cells. Age-related changes in TCR beta repertoire diversity were measured in the study by deep sequencing normalized with unique cDNA molecular identifiers. Four age groups were formed from the donors: young (average roughly 16 years), middle-aged (approximately 39), aged (about 62) and long-lived (less than 85). To avoid experimental bias, donors of different ages were randomly spread across the sequencing lanes. For two donors (one aged 18 to 30 and one aged 80 or older), the study analyzed two additional independent replicas of 1 million unique cDNA reads from the same blood draw.

Libraries came from 5' RACE. Sequencing was carried out with an Illumina HiSeq 2500. A second about 7 to 11 cycle PCR used a sample-barcoded 5' primer and a J-beta primer mix. Each TCR beta cDNA molecule received a unique molecular identifier from a template-switch 5' adaptor carrying 12 random nucleotides. Each sample yielded at least 2.5 million CDR3-containing paired-end reads. The Mint cDNA synthesis kit, primed by a TRBC-specific oligonucleotide, was used to synthesize first-strand cDNA from all RNA. All cDNA was treated with uracil-DNA glycosylase and then went through a first 18-cycle PCR with the universal primers M1SS and BC2_uni_R. For the original study's pipeline: Normalization of each sample was performed by random selection of 1 million high-quality reads, each carrying a distinct molecular identifier. Instead of being binned into consensus sequences, reads with shared molecular identifiers were discarded. CDR3 identification, clonotype clustering and error correction used MiTCR with a Q25 quality threshold and the strictest error-elimination algorithm. A nonparametric unseen species model using Euler transformation provided a lower-bound estimate of total TCR beta diversity. Clones were called with MiXCR by TCRdb after fastp trimmed the public reads at Q25, and only in-frame beta chains were retained. Each CDR3 protein appears once, grouped with its most common genes and DNA. TCRdb's processing, not the authors' own work, is the source of the V and J calls. A total of over a million distinct CDR3 sequences appear in this sample, around 39% of them only once. The ten largest clones represent approximately 7.9% of the sample.

V loses 1 base, J loses 8 bases, and the germline ends lie 8 bases apart. Counted from cysteine to phenylalanine, this CDR3 has 11 amino acids. Just CDR3 DNA is preserved here, 33 bases in frame from base 1. Looking up the germline V gene (reference sequence) yields CDR1 DFQATT and CDR2 SNEGSKA. Notes on this clonotype: The specificity of this receptor is unknown. Base qualities are not provided; no much larger clone lies one nucleotide away.

Systemically healthy Caucasian individuals from Russia, 35 to 50 in total and aged about 6 to 90 years, were included as donors. About 10 milliliters of peripheral blood were collected from each donor into EDTA-treated Vacutainer tubes. Ficoll-Paque density-gradient centrifugation was used to isolate PBMCs, with at least 6.5 million per sample. Total RNA was extracted from PBMCs with Trizol reagent, with at least 5.5 micrograms obtained per sample. The percentages of naive CD45RAhigh/CD27high T cells were determined by flow cytometry on a PBMC aliquot from every donor. What the work shows at the level of the full study, not this receptor alone: Total diversity estimates from one million sequenced T cells were considered lower bounds and underestimates. Because donor CMV infection status was unknown, age-related changes in expanded clonotypes were potentially confounded. The percentage of naive T cells measured by flow cytometry correlated strongly with observed TCR beta diversity. Observed TCR beta diversity per million T cells fell roughly linearly with age, and a significant reduction was already apparent by age around 39. Compared with the aged group, more naive CD4+ T cells, fewer expanded clones and increased TCR diversity were shown by the long-lived group, suggesting age selection. Because profiling used bulk unsorted PBMCs, naive and antigen-experienced compartments could not be compared conclusively.

The specimen sequenced was blood. This sequence originates from a young woman in good health. The chain joins TRBV20-1 to TRBJ1-2; a confident D gene designation cannot be given. The bases read TGCAGTGCTAGAGTAGGTTTGGGCTACACCTTC. This encodes CSARVGLGYTF.